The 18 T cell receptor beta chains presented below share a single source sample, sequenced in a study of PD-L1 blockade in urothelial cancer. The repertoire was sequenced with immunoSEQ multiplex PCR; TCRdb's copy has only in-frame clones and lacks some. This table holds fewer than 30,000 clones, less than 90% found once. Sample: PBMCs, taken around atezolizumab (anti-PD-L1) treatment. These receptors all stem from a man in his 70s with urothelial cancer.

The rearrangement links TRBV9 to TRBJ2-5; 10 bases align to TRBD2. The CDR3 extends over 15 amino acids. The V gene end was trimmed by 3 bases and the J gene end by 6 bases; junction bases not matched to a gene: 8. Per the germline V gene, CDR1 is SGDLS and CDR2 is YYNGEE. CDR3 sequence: CASSASSGSFQTQYF. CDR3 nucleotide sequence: TGTGCCAGCAGCGCTTCTAGCGGGAGCTTCCAGACCCAGTACTTC.

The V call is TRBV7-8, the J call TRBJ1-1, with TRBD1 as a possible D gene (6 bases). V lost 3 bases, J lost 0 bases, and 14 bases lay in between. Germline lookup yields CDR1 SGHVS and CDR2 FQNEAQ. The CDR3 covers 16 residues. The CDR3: CASSLNSGTMNTEAFF. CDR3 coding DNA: TGTGCCAGCAGCTTGAATTCCGGGACAATGAACACTGAAGCTTTCTTT.

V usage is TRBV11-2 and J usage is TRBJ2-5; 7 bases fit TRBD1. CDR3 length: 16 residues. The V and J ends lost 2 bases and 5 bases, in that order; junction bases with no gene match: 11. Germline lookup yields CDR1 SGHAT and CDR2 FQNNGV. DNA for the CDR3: TGTGCCAGCAGCTTATTGACAGGGTGGCACAAGGAGACCCAGTACTTC. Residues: CASSLLTGWHKETQYF. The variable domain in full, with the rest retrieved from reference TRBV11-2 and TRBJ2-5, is EAGVAQSPRYKIIEKRQSVAFWCNPISGHATLYWYQQILGQGPKLLIQFQNNGVVDDSQLPKDRFSAERLKGVDSTLKIQPAKLEDSAVYLCASSLLTGWHKETQYFGPGTRLLVL.

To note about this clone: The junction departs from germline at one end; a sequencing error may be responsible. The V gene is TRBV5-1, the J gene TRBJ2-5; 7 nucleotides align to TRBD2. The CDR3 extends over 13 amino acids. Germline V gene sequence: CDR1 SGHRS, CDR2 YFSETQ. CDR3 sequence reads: CASSLGSGQAGDF. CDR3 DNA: TGCGCCAGCAGCTTGGGTAGCGGGCAGGCGGGGGACTTC.

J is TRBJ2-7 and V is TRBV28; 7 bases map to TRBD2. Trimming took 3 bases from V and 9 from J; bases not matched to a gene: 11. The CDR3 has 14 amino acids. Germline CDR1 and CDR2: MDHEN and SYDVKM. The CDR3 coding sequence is TGTGCCAGCAGTTTGGGGCGGGAGCGGTTCTCGCAGTACTTC. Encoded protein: CASSLGRERFSQYF.

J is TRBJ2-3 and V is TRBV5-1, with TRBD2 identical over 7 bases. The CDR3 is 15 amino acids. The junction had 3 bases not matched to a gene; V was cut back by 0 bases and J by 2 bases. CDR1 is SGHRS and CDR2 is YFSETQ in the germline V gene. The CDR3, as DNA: TGCGCCAGCAGCTTGGGGCTAGCGGACACAGATACGCAGTATTTT. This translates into CASSLGLADTDTQYF.

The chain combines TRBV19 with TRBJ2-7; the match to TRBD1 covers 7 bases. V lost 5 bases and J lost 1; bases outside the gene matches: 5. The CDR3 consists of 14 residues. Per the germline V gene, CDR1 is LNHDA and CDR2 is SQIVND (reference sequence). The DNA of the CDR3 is TGTGCCAGTAGTCCGAGACAGGGATCCTACGAGCAGTACTTC. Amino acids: CASSPRQGSYEQYF. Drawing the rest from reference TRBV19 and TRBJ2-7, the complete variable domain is DGGITQSPKYLFRKEGQNVTLSCEQNLNHDAMYWYRQDPGQGLRLIYYSQIVNDFQKGDIAEGYSVSREKKESFPLTVTSAQKNPTAFYLCASSPRQGSYEQYFGPGTRLTVT.

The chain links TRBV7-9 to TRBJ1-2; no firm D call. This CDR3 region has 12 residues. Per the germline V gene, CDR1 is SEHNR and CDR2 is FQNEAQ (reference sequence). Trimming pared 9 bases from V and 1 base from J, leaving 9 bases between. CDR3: CARAEVNYGYTF. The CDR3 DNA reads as TGTGCCAGGGCGGAGGTTAACTATGGCTACACCTTC.

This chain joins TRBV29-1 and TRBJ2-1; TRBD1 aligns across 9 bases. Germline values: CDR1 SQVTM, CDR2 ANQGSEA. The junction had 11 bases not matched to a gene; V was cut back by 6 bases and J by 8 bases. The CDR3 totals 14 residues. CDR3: CSVAPHTGGDEQFF. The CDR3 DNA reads TGCAGCGTCGCACCCCACACAGGGGGCGATGAGCAGTTCTTC.

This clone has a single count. In nucleotides, the CDR3 is TGTGCCAGTAGCAAGACACTAGCGGGAGTCTTATACGAGCAGTACTTC. It translates to CASSKTLAGVLYEQYF. The rearrangement uses TRBV19 and TRBJ2-7, with TRBD2 matching over 11 bases. The CDR3 loop spans 16 amino acids. CDR1 and CDR2 from the germline V gene are LNHDA and SQIVND (reference sequence). The ends lost 6 bases at V and 4 bases at J; junction bases unmatched: 11.

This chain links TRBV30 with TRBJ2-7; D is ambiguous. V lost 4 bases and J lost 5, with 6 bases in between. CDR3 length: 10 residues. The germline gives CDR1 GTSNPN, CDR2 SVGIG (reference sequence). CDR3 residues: CAWTVHEQYF. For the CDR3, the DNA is TGTGCCTGGACAGTCCACGAGCAGTACTTC.

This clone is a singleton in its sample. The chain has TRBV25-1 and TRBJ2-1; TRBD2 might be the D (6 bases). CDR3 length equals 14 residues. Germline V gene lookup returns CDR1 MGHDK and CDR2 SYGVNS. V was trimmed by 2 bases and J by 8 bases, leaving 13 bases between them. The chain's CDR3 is CASSEPGEGHEQFF. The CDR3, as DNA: TGTGCCAGCAGTGAACCGGGAGAGGGTCATGAGCAGTTCTTC.

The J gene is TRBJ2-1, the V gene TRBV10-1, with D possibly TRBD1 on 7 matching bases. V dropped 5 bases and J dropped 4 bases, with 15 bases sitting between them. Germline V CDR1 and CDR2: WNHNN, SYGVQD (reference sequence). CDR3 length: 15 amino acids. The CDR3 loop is CASSLSGGPYNEQFF. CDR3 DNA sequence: TGCGCCAGCAGTCTATCAGGGGGGCCATACAATGAGCAGTTCTTC.

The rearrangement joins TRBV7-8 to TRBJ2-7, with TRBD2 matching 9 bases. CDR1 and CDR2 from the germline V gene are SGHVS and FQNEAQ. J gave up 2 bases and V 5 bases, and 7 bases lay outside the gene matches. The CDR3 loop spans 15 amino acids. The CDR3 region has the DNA TGTGCCAGCAGCCGCCCGGGACTAGCTCCCTACGAGCAGTACTTC. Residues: CASSRPGLAPYEQYF.

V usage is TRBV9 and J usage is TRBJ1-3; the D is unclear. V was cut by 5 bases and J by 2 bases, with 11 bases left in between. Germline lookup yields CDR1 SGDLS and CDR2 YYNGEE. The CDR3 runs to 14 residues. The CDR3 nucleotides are TGTGCCAGCAGTAAAGACTACACTGGAAACACCATATATTTT. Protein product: CASSKDYTGNTIYF.

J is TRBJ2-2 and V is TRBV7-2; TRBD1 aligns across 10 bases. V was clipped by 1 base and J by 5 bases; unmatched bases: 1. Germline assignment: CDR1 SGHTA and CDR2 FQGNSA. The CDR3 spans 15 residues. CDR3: CASSLGQGATGELFF. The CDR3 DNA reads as TGTGCCAGCAGCTTAGGACAGGGGGCGACCGGGGAGCTGTTTTTT. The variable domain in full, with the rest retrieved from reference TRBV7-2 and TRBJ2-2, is GAGVSQSPSNKVTEKGKDVELRCDPISGHTALYWYRQSLGQGLEFLIYFQGNSAPDKSGLPSDRFSAERTGGSVSTLTIQRTQQEDSAVYLCASSLGQGATGELFFGEGSRLTVL.

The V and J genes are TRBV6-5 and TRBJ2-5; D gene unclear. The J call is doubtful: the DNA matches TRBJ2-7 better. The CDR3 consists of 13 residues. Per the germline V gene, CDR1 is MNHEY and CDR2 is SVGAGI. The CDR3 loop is CASSDRHFYEQYF. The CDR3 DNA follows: TGTGCCAGCAGTGACCGACACTTCTACGAGCAGTACTTC.

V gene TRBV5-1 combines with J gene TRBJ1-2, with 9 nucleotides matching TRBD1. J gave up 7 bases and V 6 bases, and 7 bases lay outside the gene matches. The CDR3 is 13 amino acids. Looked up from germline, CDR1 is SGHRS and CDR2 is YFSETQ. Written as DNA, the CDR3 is TGCGCCAGCAATCCAGGACAGGGGACTGGCTACACCTTC. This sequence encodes CASNPGQGTGYTF.